The entry that follows covers one T cell receptor beta chain sequence. This sample was taken from a study of blood T cell repertoires in COVID-19. Study summary: Nucleic acid was either cDNA or gDNA, and it came from T cells, B-cell-depleted T cells, or PBMCs.

Those who participated ranged in age from roughly 18 to 89 years and resided in 20 to 25 US areas. Categorization into cohorts depended on clinical history that participants reported. Recovered participants had two consecutive negative NP/OP PCR tests, healthcare professional clearance, or symptom resolution. Germline loops: CDR1 LGHDT, CDR2 YNNKEL (reference sequence). This CDR3 comprises 13 residues. V shed 6 bases, J shed 7 bases, and the junction held 3 bases outside the gene matches. The table came from immunoSEQ multiplex PCR; TCRdb's copy has only in-frame clones and leaves some out. Here the sample spans about 160,000 clones, approximately 77% being singletons.

This chain uses TRBV3-1 (or the pseudogene TRBV3-2) with TRBJ2-1, with 10 bases fitting TRBD1. This clonotype was sampled from a man in his sixties who had recovered from COVID-19. The material sequenced was PBMCs or T cells enriched from blood (not recorded which). The CDR3 is CASRDRGGNEQFF. CDR3 bases: TGTGCCAGCAGGGACAGGGGGGGGAATGAGCAGTTCTTC.